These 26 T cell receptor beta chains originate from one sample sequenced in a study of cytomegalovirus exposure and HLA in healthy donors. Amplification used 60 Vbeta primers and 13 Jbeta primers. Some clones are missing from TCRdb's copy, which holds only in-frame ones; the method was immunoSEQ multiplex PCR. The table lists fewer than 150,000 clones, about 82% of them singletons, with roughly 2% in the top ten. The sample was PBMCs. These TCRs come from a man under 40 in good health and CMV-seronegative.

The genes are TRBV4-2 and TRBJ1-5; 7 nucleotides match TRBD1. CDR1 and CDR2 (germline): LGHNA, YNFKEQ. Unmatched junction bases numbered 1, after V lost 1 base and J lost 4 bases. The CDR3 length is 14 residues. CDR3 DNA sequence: TGTGCCAGCAGCCAAGGGACAGGTAATCAGCCCCAGCATTTT. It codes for CASSQGTGNQPQHF.

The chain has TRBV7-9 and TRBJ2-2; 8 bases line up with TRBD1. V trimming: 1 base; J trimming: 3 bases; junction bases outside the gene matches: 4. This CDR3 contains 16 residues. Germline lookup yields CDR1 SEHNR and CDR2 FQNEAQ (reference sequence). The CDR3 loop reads CASSLGQGKDTGELFF. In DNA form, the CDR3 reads TGTGCCAGCAGCTTAGGACAGGGGAAGGACACCGGGGAGCTGTTTTTT.

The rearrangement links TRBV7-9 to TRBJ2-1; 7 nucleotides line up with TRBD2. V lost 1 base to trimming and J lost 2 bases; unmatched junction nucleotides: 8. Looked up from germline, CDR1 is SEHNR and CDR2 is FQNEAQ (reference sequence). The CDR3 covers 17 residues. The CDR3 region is CASSLVGGTYTYNEQFF. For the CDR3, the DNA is TGTGCCAGCAGCTTAGTGGGGGGGACTTACACCTACAATGAGCAGTTCTTC.

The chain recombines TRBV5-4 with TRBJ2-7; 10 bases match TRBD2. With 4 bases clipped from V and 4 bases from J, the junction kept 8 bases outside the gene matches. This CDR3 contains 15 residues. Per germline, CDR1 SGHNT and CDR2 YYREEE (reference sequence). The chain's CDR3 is CASSPTSGDSYEQYF. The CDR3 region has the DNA TGTGCCAGCAGCCCTACTAGCGGGGATTCATACGAGCAGTACTTC.

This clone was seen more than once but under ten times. CDR3 sequence (DNA): TGCGCCAGTACGGGACAGGGGATTCCTGAAGCTTTCTTT. Protein product: CASTGQGIPEAFF. V and J are TRBV5-1 and TRBJ1-1; 10 nucleotides line up with TRBD1. The CDR3 loop spans 13 amino acids. The ends lost 8 bases at V and 6 bases at J; junction bases unmatched: 7. The germline V gene has CDR1 SGHRS and CDR2 YFSETQ.

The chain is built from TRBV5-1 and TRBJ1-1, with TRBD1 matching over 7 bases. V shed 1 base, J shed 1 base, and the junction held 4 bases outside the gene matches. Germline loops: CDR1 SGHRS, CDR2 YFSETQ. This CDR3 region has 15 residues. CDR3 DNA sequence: TGCGCCAGCAGCTTGCGAGCAGGGGGGAACACTGAAGCTTTCTTT. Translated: CASSLRAGGNTEAFF.

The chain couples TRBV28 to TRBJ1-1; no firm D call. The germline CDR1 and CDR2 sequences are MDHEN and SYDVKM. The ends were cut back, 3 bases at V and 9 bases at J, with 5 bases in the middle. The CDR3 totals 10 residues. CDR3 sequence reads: CASSFLKAFF. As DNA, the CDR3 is TGTGCCAGCAGTTTCCTTAAAGCTTTCTTT.

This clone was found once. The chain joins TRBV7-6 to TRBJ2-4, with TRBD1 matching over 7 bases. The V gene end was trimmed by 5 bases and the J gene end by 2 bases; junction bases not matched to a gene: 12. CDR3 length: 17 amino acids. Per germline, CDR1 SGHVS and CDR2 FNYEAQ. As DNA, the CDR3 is TGTGCCAGCAGCCGTACCTTGACAGGGCCTACCAAAAACATTCAGTACTTC. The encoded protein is CASSRTLTGPTKNIQYF.

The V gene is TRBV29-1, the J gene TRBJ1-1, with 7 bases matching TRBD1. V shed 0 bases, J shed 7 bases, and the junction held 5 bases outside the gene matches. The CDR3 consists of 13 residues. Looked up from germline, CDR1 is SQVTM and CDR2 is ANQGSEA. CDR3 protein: CSVEDIRTGEAFF. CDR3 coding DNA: TGCAGCGTTGAAGATATTCGGACAGGTGAAGCTTTCTTT.

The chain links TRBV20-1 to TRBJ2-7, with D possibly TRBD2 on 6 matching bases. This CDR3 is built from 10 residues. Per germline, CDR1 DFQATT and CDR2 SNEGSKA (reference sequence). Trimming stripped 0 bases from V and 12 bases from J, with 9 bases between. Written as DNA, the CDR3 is TGCAGTGCTAGAGAGGAGGGATCGTACTTC. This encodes CSAREEGSYF.

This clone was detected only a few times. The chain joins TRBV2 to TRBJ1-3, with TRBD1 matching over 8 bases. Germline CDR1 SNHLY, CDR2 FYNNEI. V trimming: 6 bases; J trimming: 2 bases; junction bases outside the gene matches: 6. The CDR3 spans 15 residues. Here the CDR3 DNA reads TGTGCCAGCAGCGCGTACAGGGGGGCTGGAAACACCATATATTTT. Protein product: CASSAYRGAGNTIYF.

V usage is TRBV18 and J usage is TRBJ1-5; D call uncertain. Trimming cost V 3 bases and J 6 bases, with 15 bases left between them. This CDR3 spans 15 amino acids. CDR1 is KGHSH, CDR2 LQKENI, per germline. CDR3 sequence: CASSPGSASGQPQHF. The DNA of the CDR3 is TGTGCCAGCTCACCTGGCAGTGCTAGCGGTCAGCCCCAGCATTTT.

The CDR3 spells CASSVAPGSANADTQYF. CDR3 sequence (DNA): TGTGCCAGCAGCGTAGCCCCCGGGAGCGCGAACGCAGATACGCAGTATTTT. The chain joins TRBV9 to TRBJ2-3; D perhaps matches TRBD2 (6 bases). Per the germline V gene, CDR1 is SGDLS and CDR2 is YYNGEE. The CDR3 runs to 17 residues. V was clipped by 0 bases and J by 4 bases, with 18 bases between them. Based on the CDR3 plus reference TRBV9 and TRBJ2-3, the full variable domain is DSGVTQTPKHLITATGQRVTLRCSPRSGDLSVYWYQQSLDQGLQFLIQYYNGEERAKGNILERFSAQQFPDLHSELNLSSLELGDSALYFCASSVAPGSANADTQYFGPGTRLTVL.

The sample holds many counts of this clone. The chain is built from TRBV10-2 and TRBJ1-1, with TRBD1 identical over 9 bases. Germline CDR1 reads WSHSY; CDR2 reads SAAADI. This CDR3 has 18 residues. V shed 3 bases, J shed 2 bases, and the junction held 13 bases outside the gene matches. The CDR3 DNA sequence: TGCGCCAGCAGTGATTTCGGGGGGAACAGGGGGCCCAACACTGAAGCTTTCTTT. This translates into CASSDFGGNRGPNTEAFF.

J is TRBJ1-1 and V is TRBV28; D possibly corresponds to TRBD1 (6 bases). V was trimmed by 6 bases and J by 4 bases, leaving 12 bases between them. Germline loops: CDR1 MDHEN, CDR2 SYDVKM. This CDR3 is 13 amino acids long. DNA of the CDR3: TGTGCCAGCAGACAGGGCCAGGCCACTGAAGCTTTCTTT. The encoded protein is CASRQGQATEAFF.

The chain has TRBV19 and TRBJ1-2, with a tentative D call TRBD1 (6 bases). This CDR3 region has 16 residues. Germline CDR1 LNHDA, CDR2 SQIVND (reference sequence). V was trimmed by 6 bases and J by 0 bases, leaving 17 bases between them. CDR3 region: CASSDPQGLANYGYTF. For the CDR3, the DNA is TGTGCCAGTAGCGACCCACAGGGATTAGCTAACTATGGCTACACCTTC.

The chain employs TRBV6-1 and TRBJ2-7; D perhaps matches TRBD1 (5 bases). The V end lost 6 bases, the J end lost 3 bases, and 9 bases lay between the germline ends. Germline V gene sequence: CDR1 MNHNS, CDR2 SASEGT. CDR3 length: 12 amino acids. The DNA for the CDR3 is TGTGCCAGCAGCGGACACCTCTACGAGCAGTACTTC. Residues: CASSGHLYEQYF.

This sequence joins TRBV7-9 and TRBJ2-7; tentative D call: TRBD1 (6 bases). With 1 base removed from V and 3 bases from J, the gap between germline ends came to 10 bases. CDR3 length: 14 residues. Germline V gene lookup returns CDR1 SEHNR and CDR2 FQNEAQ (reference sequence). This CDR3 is CASSLVDSRYEQYF. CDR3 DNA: TGTGCCAGCAGCTTAGTGGACAGCCGCTACGAGCAGTACTTC.

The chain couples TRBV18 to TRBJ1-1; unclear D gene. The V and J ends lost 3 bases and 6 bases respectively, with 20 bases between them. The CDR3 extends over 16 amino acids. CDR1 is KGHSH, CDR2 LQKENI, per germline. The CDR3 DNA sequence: TGTGCCAGCTCACCCTCTCCCGTGACTGCCCTCCCTGAAGCTTTCTTT. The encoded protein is CASSPSPVTALPEAFF.

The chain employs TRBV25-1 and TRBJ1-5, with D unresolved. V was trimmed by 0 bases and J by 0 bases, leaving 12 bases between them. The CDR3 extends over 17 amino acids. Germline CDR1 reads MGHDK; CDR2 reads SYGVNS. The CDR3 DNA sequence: TGTGCCAGCAGTGAATATATTCCCCACTATAGCAATCAGCCCCAGCATTTT. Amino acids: CASSEYIPHYSNQPQHF.

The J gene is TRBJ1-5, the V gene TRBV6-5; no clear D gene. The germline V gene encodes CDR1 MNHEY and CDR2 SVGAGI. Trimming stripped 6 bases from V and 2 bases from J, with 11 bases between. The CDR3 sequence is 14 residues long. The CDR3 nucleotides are TGTGCCAGCAGCCCGGCCGGGGGCAATCAGCCCCAGCATTTT. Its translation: CASSPAGGNQPQHF.

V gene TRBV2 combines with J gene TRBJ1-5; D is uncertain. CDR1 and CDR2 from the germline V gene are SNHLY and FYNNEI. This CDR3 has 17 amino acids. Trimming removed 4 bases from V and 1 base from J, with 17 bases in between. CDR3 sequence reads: CASSAWDRERSNQPQHF. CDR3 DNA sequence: TGTGCCAGCAGTGCCTGGGATAGGGAGAGAAGCAATCAGCCCCAGCATTTT. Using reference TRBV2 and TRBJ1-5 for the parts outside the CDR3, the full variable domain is EPEVTQTPSHQVTQMGQEVILRCVPISNHLYFYWYRQILGQKVEFLVSFYNNEISEKSEIFDDQFSVERPDGSNFTLKIRSTKLEDSAMYFCASSAWDRERSNQPQHFGDGTRLSIL.

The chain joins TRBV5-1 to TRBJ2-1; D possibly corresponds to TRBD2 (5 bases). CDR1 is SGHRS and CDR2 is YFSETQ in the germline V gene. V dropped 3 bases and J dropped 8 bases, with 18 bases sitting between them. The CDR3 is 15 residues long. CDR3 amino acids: CASSSALGAVDEQFF. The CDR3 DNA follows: TGCGCCAGCAGCTCGGCTCTGGGAGCTGTCGATGAGCAGTTCTTC.

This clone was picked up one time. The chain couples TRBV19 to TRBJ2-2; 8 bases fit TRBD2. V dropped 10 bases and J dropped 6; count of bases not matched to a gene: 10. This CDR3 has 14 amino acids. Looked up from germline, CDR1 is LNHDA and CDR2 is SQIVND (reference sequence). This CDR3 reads CATSTGGAAGELFF. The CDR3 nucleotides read TGTGCCACCTCTACGGGGGGGGCGGCCGGGGAGCTGTTTTTT.

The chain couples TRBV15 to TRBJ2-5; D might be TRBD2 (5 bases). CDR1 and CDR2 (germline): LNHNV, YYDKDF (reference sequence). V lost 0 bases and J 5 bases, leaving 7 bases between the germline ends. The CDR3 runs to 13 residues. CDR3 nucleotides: TGTGCCACCAGCAGAGATCGCGGGGAGACCCAGTACTTC. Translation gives CATSRDRGETQYF.

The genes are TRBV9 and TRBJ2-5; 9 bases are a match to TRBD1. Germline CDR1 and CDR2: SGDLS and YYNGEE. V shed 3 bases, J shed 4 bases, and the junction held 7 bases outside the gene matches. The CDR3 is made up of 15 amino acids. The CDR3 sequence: CASSATQGAGETQYF. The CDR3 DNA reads TGTGCCAGCAGCGCAACACAGGGGGCGGGAGAGACCCAGTACTTC.